The following is a TCR beta chain sequence with its context. Its antigen is currently unknown. The data are from a study of response to subunit inactivated influenza vaccine. Notes on the study in general: Few additional T cells are recruited per seasonal influenza vaccination, authors suggested.

Unmatched junction bases numbered 10, after V lost 7 bases and J lost 8 bases. This CDR3 contains 13 residues. TCRdb processed the RT-PCR reads anew with MiXCR; each CDR3 protein has one entry. Of hundreds of thousands of distinct CDR3 sequences listed, approximately 15% are singletons. The V call is TRBV12-3 or TRBV12-4, the J call TRBJ1-2; TRBD1 matches 7 bases. Sample: PBMCs from blood, taken less than 15 days before vaccination. The sequence derives from a man between 45 and 60 years old who received an inactivated influenza vaccine. The CDR3 DNA follows: TGTGCCAGCACTCCACTAACAGGGGTCGGCTACACCTTC. Protein: CASTPLTGVGYTF.